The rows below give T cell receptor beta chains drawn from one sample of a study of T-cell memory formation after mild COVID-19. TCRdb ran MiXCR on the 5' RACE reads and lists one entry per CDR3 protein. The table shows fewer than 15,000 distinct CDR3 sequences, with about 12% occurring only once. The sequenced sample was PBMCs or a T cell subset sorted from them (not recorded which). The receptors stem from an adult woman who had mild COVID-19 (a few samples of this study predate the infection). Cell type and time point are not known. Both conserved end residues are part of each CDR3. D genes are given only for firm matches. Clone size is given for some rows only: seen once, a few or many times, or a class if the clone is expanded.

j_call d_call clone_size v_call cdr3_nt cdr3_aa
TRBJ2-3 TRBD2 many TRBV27 TGTGCCAGCAGTGGAAGTAGCGGGGTTACAGATACGCAGTATTTT CASSGSSGVTDTQYF
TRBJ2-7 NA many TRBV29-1 TGCAGCGTTGCGCTTGACGGAGCCTACGAGCAGTACTTC CSVALDGAYEQYF
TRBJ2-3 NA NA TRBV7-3 TGTGCCAGCAGCCCCCCGGGTGGCACAACAGATACGCAGTATTTT CASSPPGGTTDTQYF
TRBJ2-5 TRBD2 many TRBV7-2 TGTGCCAGCAGCTTAGTTGGGACTAGCGGGAGTGGTGAGACCCAGTACTTC CASSLVGTSGSGETQYF
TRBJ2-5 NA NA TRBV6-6 TGTGCCAGCAGTTACTCATTCAGTACAGAGACCCAGTACTTC CASSYSFSTETQYF
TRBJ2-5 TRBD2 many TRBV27 TGTGCCAGCAGTTTATTGACTAGCGGGCAAGAGACCCAGTACTTC CASSLLTSGQETQYF
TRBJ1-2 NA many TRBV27 TGTGCCAGCAGTTCGGCCGGGGGTGGGGGCTACACCTTC CASSSAGGGGYTF
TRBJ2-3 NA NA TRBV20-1 TGCAGTGCCCGCAGGACAGATACGCAGTATTTT CSARRTDTQYF
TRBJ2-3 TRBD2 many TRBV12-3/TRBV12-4 TGTGCCAGCCTATCGCGGGAGGCATGGCCCGATACGCAGTATTTT CASLSREAWPDTQYF
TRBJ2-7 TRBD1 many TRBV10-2 TGCGCCAGCAGAAGGACAGGGCTTATCTACGAGCAGTACTTC CASRRTGLIYEQYF
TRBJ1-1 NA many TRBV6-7 TGTGCCATCCCCCCTGTCTCCCGCAGAGGTGACACTGAAGCTTTCTTT CAIPPVSRRGDTEAFF